What follows describes a single T cell receptor (beta chain). Other DNA sequences from this sample encode an identical CDR3 as well. The sample is drawn from a study of shared clonotypes between healthy human individuals. Donors had no recently reported acute infections or vaccinations and were HIV-negative. TCRdb's copy holds only in-frame clones and misses some; the assay was immunoSEQ multiplex PCR. The data show some 1,100,000 clones, around 78% seen once. Trimming cost V 4 bases and J 2 bases; bases outside gene matches: 5. The CDR3 runs 16 residues. Germline-derived CDR1 and CDR2 are MNHEY and SMNVEV (reference sequence).

The receptor was derived from a man aged 18-30 years in good health. Some clones in this sample may be carry-over from other donors' samples. The V gene is TRBV27, the J gene TRBJ2-1, with 10 bases identical to TRBD2. Sequencing was done on a sample of memory CD4+ T cells from PBMCs. Subset denoted: CD45RA-negative fraction. The CDR3 region has the DNA TGTGCCAGCAGTTCTTTAGCGGGAGGCCCCTACAATGAGCAGTTCTTC. Its translation is CASSSLAGGPYNEQFF.